The 29 T cell receptor beta chains given below trace back to one sample, sequenced in a study of graft-versus-host responses after intestinal transplantation. For these receptors, no antigen is known. Generated by immunoSEQ multiplex PCR, the TCRdb table keeps only in-frame clones and is missing some. The sample includes tens of thousands of clones, 85% to 95% seen only once; the top ten take under 25%. The starting material was unstimulated CD8+ T cells sorted from spleen or lymph node cells, obtained before transplant. The receptors were gathered from a human donor who was the organ donor for an intestinal transplant.

This chain uses TRBV6-1 with TRBJ1-1; 7 nucleotides agree with TRBD1. With 3 bases clipped from V and 1 base from J, the junction kept 5 bases outside the gene matches. This CDR3 region has 15 residues. The germline gives CDR1 MNHNS, CDR2 SASEGT. CDR3 loop: CASSETGQPNTEAFF. The CDR3 DNA is TGTGCCAGCAGTGAGACGGGACAGCCGAACACTGAAGCTTTCTTT.

V is TRBV7-9 and J is TRBJ2-7; a weak D match, TRBD2 (7 bases). The V end was cut by 2 bases, the J end by 1 base, with 15 bases between. Germline values: CDR1 SEHNR, CDR2 FQNEAQ (reference sequence). This CDR3 is built from 16 residues. The CDR3 sequence is CASSLWEGVTSYEQYF. The CDR3 nucleotides read TGTGCCAGCAGCTTATGGGAGGGGGTGACGTCCTACGAGCAGTACTTC. Using reference TRBV7-9 and TRBJ2-7 for the parts outside the CDR3, the full variable domain is DTGVSQNPRHKITKRGQNVTFRCDPISEHNRLYWYRQTLGQGPEFLTYFQNEAQLEKSRLLSDRFSAERPKGSFSTLEIQRTEQGDSAMYLCASSLWEGVTSYEQYFGPGTRLTVT.

This chain links TRBV27 with TRBJ2-7; 15 bases are a match to TRBD2. V lost 4 bases to trimming and J lost 4 bases; unmatched junction nucleotides: 5. The CDR3 has 16 amino acids. The germline V gene has CDR1 MNHEY and CDR2 SMNVEV (reference sequence). The CDR3 DNA reads TGTGCCAGCAGTTCAGGGACTAGCGGGAGGTGGTACGAGCAGTACTTC. Translated, it gives CASSSGTSGRWYEQYF.

The chain uses TRBV27 and TRBJ1-5; TRBD1 is a possible D gene (5 bases). Germline V gives CDR1 MNHEY, CDR2 SMNVEV (reference sequence). The CDR3 is 15 residues long. V lost 3 bases and J lost 0, with 9 bases in between. The CDR3 spells CASSLQGNSNQPQHF. The CDR3 coding sequence is TGTGCCAGCAGTTTGCAGGGTAATAGCAATCAGCCCCAGCATTTT.

V usage is TRBV13 and J usage is TRBJ1-4; D unclear. The CDR3 spans 14 residues. Germline CDR1 PRHDT, CDR2 FYEKMQ (reference sequence). Deletions cut 5 bases from V and 8 bases from J, with 15 bases between. CDR3 amino acids: CASSPSRVREKLFF. For the CDR3, the DNA is TGTGCCAGCAGCCCGTCACGGGTCAGGGAAAAACTGTTTTTT.

In this sample, this clone turned up once. The chain recombines TRBV13 with TRBJ1-2; 8 bases match TRBD1. The CDR3 is 15 amino acids. Germline V gives CDR1 PRHDT, CDR2 FYEKMQ (reference sequence). Trimming cost V 3 bases and J 5 bases; bases outside gene matches: 8. Here the CDR3 reads CASSFFPGGQYGYTF. DNA for the CDR3: TGTGCCAGCAGCTTCTTCCCAGGGGGCCAATATGGCTACACCTTC.

J is TRBJ1-2 and V is TRBV11-3; 8 bases are a match to TRBD1. The CDR3 length is 11 residues. J lost 8 bases, V lost 4 bases, and 0 bases had no gene match. The V gene's germline CDR1 is SGHNT and CDR2 YENEEA. The CDR3 loop reads CASSSGGGYTF. The CDR3 DNA reads as TGTGCCAGCAGCTCAGGGGGCGGCTACACCTTC.

This chain joins TRBV28 and TRBJ2-7, with 10 bases identical to TRBD2. Trimming removed 5 bases from V and 2 bases from J; junction bases left unmatched: 6. CDR3 size: 15 residues. CDR1 and CDR2 from the germline V gene are MDHEN and SYDVKM. CDR3 sequence reads: CASSPRSGRAYEQYF. The CDR3 region has the DNA TGTGCCAGCAGTCCCCGCAGCGGGAGGGCCTACGAGCAGTACTTC.

This sequence joins TRBV9 and TRBJ2-1; D call uncertain. In germline, CDR1 is SGDLS, CDR2 YYNGEE. This CDR3 is 13 amino acids long. Trimming removed 5 bases at V and 8 bases at J, with 14 bases between. The CDR3 DNA reads as TGTGCCAGCAGTCTCGTTACGGGCTATGAGCAGTTCTTC. The encoded protein is CASSLVTGYEQFF.

This rearrangement joins TRBV5-1 to TRBJ2-7; a possible D gene is TRBD2 (6 bases). V was clipped by 3 bases and J by 2 bases, with 30 bases between them. Looked up from germline, CDR1 is SGHRS and CDR2 is YFSETQ. The CDR3 extends over 20 amino acids. The CDR3 bases are TGCGCCAGCAGCTCGCTAACCGGGACTGATGGGCGAGGGTGGACCTACGAGCAGTACTTC. This encodes CASSSLTGTDGRGWTYEQYF.

The chain links TRBV4-3 to TRBJ2-7; D gene ambiguous. V lost 0 bases to trimming and J lost 5 bases, with 17 bases between them. Germline V gene lookup returns CDR1 LGHNA and CDR2 YSLEER. The CDR3 is made up of 16 amino acids. The CDR3 DNA reads TGCGCCAGCAGCCAAGATAGGGTAGTTTTCTTCCACGAGCAGTACTTC. Translation: CASSQDRVVFFHEQYF.

In the case of this clone: Other DNA sequences in the sample encode the same CDR3. The gene calls are TRBV7-9 and TRBJ2-1; no definite D call. Germline assignment: CDR1 SEHNR and CDR2 FQNEAQ (reference sequence). V lost 5 bases and J lost 8, with 16 bases in between. The CDR3 runs 14 residues. The CDR3 bases are TGTGCCAGCAGCAAGCCGCCCCGAGGCGATGAGCAGTTCTTC. Encoded protein: CASSKPPRGDEQFF.

The chain links TRBV4-1 to TRBJ2-1, with D perhaps matching TRBD2 (6 bases). The V end lost 1 base, the J end lost 5 bases, and 9 bases lay between the germline ends. The CDR3 runs to 14 residues. Germline lookup yields CDR1 MGHRA and CDR2 YSYEKL. The CDR3 DNA reads TGCGCCAGCAGCCAAGGTAGCGGCGACAATGAGCAGTTCTTC. This encodes CASSQGSGDNEQFF.

V and J are TRBV9 and TRBJ2-1, with 7 bases that match TRBD2. Germline loops: CDR1 SGDLS, CDR2 YYNGEE. This CDR3 is built from 16 residues. V lost 5 bases to trimming and J lost 3 bases; unmatched junction nucleotides: 11. The CDR3 loop is CASSQESGGLYNEQFF. CDR3 bases: TGTGCCAGCAGTCAAGAATCGGGGGGACTCTACAATGAGCAGTTCTTC.

The chain has TRBV2 and TRBJ2-5, with 8 bases that match TRBD1. There are 14 residues in the CDR3. The junction had 4 bases not matched to a gene; V was cut back by 5 bases and J by 2 bases. Germline V gene sequence: CDR1 SNHLY, CDR2 FYNNEI. The CDR3 loop reads CASSHRQGQETQYF. The CDR3 nucleotides read TGTGCCAGCAGTCACAGACAGGGGCAAGAGACCCAGTACTTC.

The chain joins TRBV27 to TRBJ2-7; no reliable D call. V shed 9 bases and J shed 4 bases, with 16 bases lying between them. This CDR3 comprises 13 residues. CDR1 is MNHEY and CDR2 is SMNVEV in the germline V gene (reference sequence). The CDR3 nucleotides read TGTGCCAGTGCGTACTCTGATAGATACGAGCAGTACTTC. Residues: CASAYSDRYEQYF.

V and J are TRBV7-2 and TRBJ2-5, with 11 positions matching TRBD1. The germline gives CDR1 SGHTA, CDR2 FQGNSA. CDR3 length: 16 residues. V was clipped by 3 bases and J by 0 bases; unmatched bases: 3. Here the CDR3 DNA reads TGTGCCAGCAGCTTCTGGACAGGGGGCCACCAAGAGACCCAGTACTTC. This gives the protein CASSFWTGGHQETQYF.

This clone was found a few times. J is TRBJ2-1 and V is TRBV29-1, with D possibly matching TRBD2 (7 bases). The CDR3 is 13 residues long. Germline CDR1 is SQVTM and CDR2 is ANQGSEA. The V end lost 4 bases, the J end lost 5 bases, and 12 bases lay between the germline ends. The CDR3 here is CSVGGGRNNEQFF. The CDR3 nucleotides read TGCAGCGTTGGGGGGGGCAGGAACAATGAGCAGTTCTTC.

The J gene is TRBJ2-5, the V gene TRBV7-8; TRBD2 agrees at 13 bases. This CDR3 comprises 19 residues. The germline V gene has CDR1 SGHVS and CDR2 FQNEAQ. Unmatched junction bases numbered 15, after V lost 6 bases and J lost 2 bases. CDR3 sequence (DNA): TGTGCCAGCAGTCAGCGACTAGCGGGAGGATTAAGTGGGCAAGAGACCCAGTACTTC. Protein: CASSQRLAGGLSGQETQYF.

CDR3 bases: TGTGCCAGCAGCTTGATGGTAGGGGGGCGCAGAGATACGCAGTATTTT. This gives the protein CASSLMVGGRRDTQYF. The chain joins TRBV5-8 to TRBJ2-3; either TRBD1 or TRBD2 may fit D (6 bases each). The germline gives CDR1 SGHTS, CDR2 YDEGEE. The V end was cut by 1 base, the J end by 5 bases, with 17 bases between. This CDR3 has 16 residues.

The chain uses TRBV6-1 and TRBJ2-7, with 10 bases aligning to TRBD1. J lost 3 bases, V lost 5 bases, and 1 base had no gene match. Germline loops: CDR1 MNHNS, CDR2 SASEGT. The CDR3 totals 13 residues. CDR3 in amino acids: CASSWTGGYEQYF. The CDR3 nucleotides are TGTGCCAGCAGTTGGACAGGGGGCTACGAGCAGTACTTC.

V usage is TRBV4-1 and J usage is TRBJ1-2; D is unclear. From germline, CDR1 is MGHRA and CDR2 YSYEKL. This CDR3 region has 15 residues. V lost 4 bases and J lost 1, with 13 bases in between. In DNA form, the CDR3 reads TGCGCCAGCAGCCGGGAGAACTTGATTAACTATGGCTACACCTTC. This translates into CASSRENLINYGYTF.

The chain employs TRBV5-1 and TRBJ2-3; the match to TRBD2 covers 12 bases. Trimming cost V 4 bases and J 4 bases; bases outside gene matches: 4. Germline CDR1 SGHRS, CDR2 YFSETQ. This CDR3 comprises 15 residues. CDR3 nucleotide sequence: TGCGCCAGCAGCCTAGCGGGAGGGCCGGCAGATACGCAGTATTTT. Amino acids: CASSLAGGPADTQYF.

Turning to this clone: The sample has other DNA sequences that encode this CDR3 too. The chain links TRBV5-6 to TRBJ2-7; 9 bases are shared with TRBD1. CDR3 size: 14 residues. V lost 3 bases, J lost 4 bases, and 5 bases stayed unmatched. Germline V CDR1 and CDR2: SGHDT, YYEEEE. The CDR3 DNA follows: TGTGCCAGCAGCTCCCCGGGACAGGGTTACGAGCAGTACTTC. Residues: CASSSPGQGYEQYF.

The chain has TRBV5-4 and TRBJ2-1; D unclear. V was cut by 4 bases and J by 0 bases, with 14 bases left in between. The CDR3 loop spans 16 amino acids. Germline loops: CDR1 SGHNT, CDR2 YYREEE (reference sequence). This chain's CDR3 is CASSPYSLSSYNEQFF. The DNA of the CDR3 is TGTGCCAGCAGCCCCTACTCCTTGAGCTCCTACAATGAGCAGTTCTTC.

The chain recombines TRBV15 with TRBJ2-7, with 8 bases identical to TRBD2. Germline trimming cut 0 bases from V and 0 bases from J; bases unmatched to any gene: 7. Per germline, CDR1 LNHNV and CDR2 YYDKDF (reference sequence). The length of the CDR3 is 17 residues. This CDR3 reads CATSRDWALAGSYEQYF. The CDR3 DNA sequence: TGTGCCACCAGCAGAGATTGGGCGCTAGCGGGCTCCTACGAGCAGTACTTC. The whole variable domain, filled in from reference TRBV15 and TRBJ2-7, reads DAMVIQNPRYQVTQFGKPVTLSCSQTLNHNVMYWYQQKSSQAPKLLFHYYDKDFNNEADTPDNFQSRRPNTSFCFLDIRSPGLGDTAMYLCATSRDWALAGSYEQYFGPGTRLTVT.

This chain joins TRBV6-5 and TRBJ1-1, with no clear D. Germline V gene sequence: CDR1 MNHEY, CDR2 SVGAGI. The CDR3 runs to 13 residues. V lost 4 bases, J lost 5 bases, and 11 bases lay in between. CDR3 residues: CASSFKEYTEAFF. Here the CDR3 DNA reads TGTGCCAGCAGTTTTAAGGAATATACTGAAGCTTTCTTT.

This chain uses TRBV28 with TRBJ2-7; 8 bases line up with TRBD2. Germline lookup yields CDR1 MDHEN and CDR2 SYDVKM. This CDR3 region has 14 residues. V dropped 6 bases and J dropped 4; count of bases not matched to a gene: 8. The CDR3, as DNA: TGTGCCAGCAGACGGGGCGGGAGGAGGTACGAGCAGTACTTC. Its protein product is CASRRGGRRYEQYF. The variable domain in full, with the rest retrieved from reference TRBV28 and TRBJ2-7, is DVKVTQSSRYLVKRTGEKVFLECVQDMDHENMFWYRQDPGLGLRLIYFSYDVKMKEKGDIPEGYSVSREKKERFSLILESASTNQTSMYLCASRRGGRRYEQYFGPGTRLTVT.

The chain links TRBV4-1 to TRBJ2-2; 8 nucleotides line up with TRBD2. With 2 bases clipped from V and 2 bases from J, the junction kept 4 bases outside the gene matches. Germline V lookup: CDR1 MGHRA, CDR2 YSYEKL. This CDR3 comprises 16 residues. The CDR3 DNA reads TGCGCCAGCAGCCAAAGCGGGAGAGGAAACACCGGGGAGCTGTTTTTT. Translation: CASSQSGRGNTGELFF.